A selection of T cell receptor beta chains follows, all from one sample in a study of T cells in tumors after PD-1 blockade. Clones were sequenced by immunoSEQ multiplex PCR, and TCRdb holds only the in-frame ones, with some missing. The sample has around 34,000 clones, 73% seen once. This material consisted of PBMCs, taken after anti-PD-1 treatment. The receptors were gathered from a human donor with basal cell carcinoma. Both conserved end residues are part of each CDR3. Each record gives: clone size, V gene, D gene, J gene, CDR3 DNA, CDR3 protein. A D gene is named only where the DNA matches it firmly. The size of a clone is reported for some rows only, either as once, few or many, or as a class for expanded clones.

>-|TRBV28|-|TRBJ1-6
TGTGCCAGCAGTTTATGGATGACAGACAGCTCCTATAATTCACCCCTCCACTTT
CASSLWMTDSSYNSPLHF
>few|TRBV10-3|-|TRBJ2-5
TGTGCCATCAGTGAAGGGGCCCTGGAGTACTTC
CAISEGALEYF
>few|TRBV18|-|TRBJ1-2
TGTGCCAGCTCATCGGACGGAGCTAACTATGGCTACACCTTC
CASSSDGANYGYTF
>many|TRBV27|-|TRBJ1-6
TGTGCCAGCAGTTTATCGCCCGGGTTCCCCCTCCACTTT
CASSLSPGFPLHF
>-|TRBV7-9|TRBD1|TRBJ1-4
TGTGCCAGCAGCCGGGGGACAGGGCGGGAAAAACTGTTTTTT
CASSRGTGREKLFF
>-|TRBV10-3|TRBD2|TRBJ2-1
TGTGCCATCAGTGAGTCGTCTAGCGGTCCTAATGAGCAGTTCTTC
CAISESSSGPNEQFF
>few|TRBV27|-|TRBJ2-1
TGTGCCAGCAGTTTGGTAGGTGGTGGTAATTTAGGTAATGAGCAGTTCTTC
CASSLVGGGNLGNEQFF
>once|TRBV7-8|TRBD2|TRBJ2-1
TGTGCCAGCAGCTTAAGTGGTAGTATGGCGGGAGGAAAGAATGAGCAGTTCTTC
CASSLSGSMAGGKNEQFF
>few|TRBV13|TRBD2|TRBJ2-1
TGTGCCAGCAGCCTCCTGACTAGCGGGCCCACCAATGAGCAGTTCTTC
CASSLLTSGPTNEQFF
>few|TRBV9|TRBD2|TRBJ2-7
TGTGCCAGCAGCGGGTCGGGAGGGACCTACGAGCAGTACTTC
CASSGSGGTYEQYF
>few|TRBV27|TRBD2|TRBJ2-7
TGTGCCAGCAGCCACGATAGCGGGACAATCCTACCCTACGAGCAGTACTTC
CASSHDSGTILPYEQYF
>-|TRBV6-5|-|TRBJ1-1
TGTGCCAGCAGTCTCATCCAGGGGACTGAAGCTTTCTTT
CASSLIQGTEAFF
>-|TRBV19|TRBD2|TRBJ2-1
TGTGCCAGTAGTAGGGGGAGGGACAATGAGCAGTTCTTC
CASSRGRDNEQFF
>once|TRBV7-2|-|TRBJ2-1
TGTGCCAGCGCTCGGGGGCGGGAGCACTCCTACAATGAGCAGTTCTTC
CASARGREHSYNEQFF
>-|TRBV11-3|-|TRBJ2-3
TGTGCCAGCAGCCGGGACGGAAAAGAATCGGATACGCAGTATTTT
CASSRDGKESDTQYF
>few|TRBV6-2/TRBV6-3|TRBD2|TRBJ2-3
TGTGCCAGCAGCCAGCAAAGCGGGGAGGGAGATACGCAGTATTTT
CASSQQSGEGDTQYF
>few|TRBV19|TRBD2|TRBJ2-7
TGTGCCAGTAAGGCTAGCGGGAGTTACGAGCAGTACTTC
CASKASGSYEQYF
>medium-sized|TRBV4-1|TRBD1|TRBJ2-1
TGCGCCAGCAGCCAAGTGGGGACAGGGGACAATGAGCAGTTCTTC
CASSQVGTGDNEQFF
>few|TRBV7-9|-|TRBJ1-1
TGTGCCAGCAGCTCCCGAGGGGGTAAGGGAAAAGGAACTGAAGCTTTCTTT
CASSSRGGKGKGTEAFF
>once|TRBV5-1|-|TRBJ2-3
TGCGCCAGCAGCTTGGAGGGGGGGTCAGATACGCAGTATTTT
CASSLEGGSDTQYF
>few|TRBV7-6|TRBD2|TRBJ2-7
TGTGCCAGCAGCTCCCGGTCGGTAGCGGGAGGGTACGAGCAGTACTTC
CASSSRSVAGGYEQYF
>-|TRBV5-1|TRBD2|TRBJ2-2
TGCGCCAGCAGCATTAGCGGGGGGGCCTCCGGGGAGCTGTTTTTT
CASSISGGASGELFF